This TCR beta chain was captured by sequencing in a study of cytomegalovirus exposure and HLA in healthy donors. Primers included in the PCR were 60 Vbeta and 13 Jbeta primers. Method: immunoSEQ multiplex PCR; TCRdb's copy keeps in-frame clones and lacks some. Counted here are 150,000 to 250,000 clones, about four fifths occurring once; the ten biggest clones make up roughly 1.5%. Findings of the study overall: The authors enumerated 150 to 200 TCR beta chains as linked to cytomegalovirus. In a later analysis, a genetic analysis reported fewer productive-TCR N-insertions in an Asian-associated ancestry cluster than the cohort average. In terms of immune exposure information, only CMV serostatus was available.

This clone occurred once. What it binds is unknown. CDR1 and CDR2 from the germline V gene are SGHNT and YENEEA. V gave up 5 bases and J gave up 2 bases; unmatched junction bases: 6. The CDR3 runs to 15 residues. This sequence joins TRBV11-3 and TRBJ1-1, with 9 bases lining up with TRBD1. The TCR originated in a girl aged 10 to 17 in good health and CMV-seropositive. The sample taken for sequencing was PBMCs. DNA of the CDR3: TGTGCCAGCAGCCTGGGGACAGGGTTTAACACTGAAGCTTTCTTT. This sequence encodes CASSLGTGFNTEAFF.